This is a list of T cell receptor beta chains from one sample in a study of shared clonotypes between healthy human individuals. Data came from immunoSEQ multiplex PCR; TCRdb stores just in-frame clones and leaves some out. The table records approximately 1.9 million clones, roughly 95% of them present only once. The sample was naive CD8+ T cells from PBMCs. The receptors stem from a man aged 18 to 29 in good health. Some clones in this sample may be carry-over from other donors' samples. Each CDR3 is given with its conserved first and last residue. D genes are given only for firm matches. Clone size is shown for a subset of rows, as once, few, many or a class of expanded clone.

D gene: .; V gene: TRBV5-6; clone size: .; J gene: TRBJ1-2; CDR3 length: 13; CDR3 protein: CASSAGKYYGYTF; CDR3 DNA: TGTGCCAGCAGCGCAGGGAAGTACTATGGCTACACCTTC
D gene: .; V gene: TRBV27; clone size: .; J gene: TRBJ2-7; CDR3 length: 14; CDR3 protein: CASSLGGLSYEQYF; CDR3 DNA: TGTGCCAGCAGTTTAGGGGGGCTGTCCTACGAGCAGTACTTC
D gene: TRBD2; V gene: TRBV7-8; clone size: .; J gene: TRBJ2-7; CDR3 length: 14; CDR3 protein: CASSLMRSGIEQYF; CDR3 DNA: TGTGCCAGCAGCTTGATGAGGAGCGGGATAGAGCAGTACTTC
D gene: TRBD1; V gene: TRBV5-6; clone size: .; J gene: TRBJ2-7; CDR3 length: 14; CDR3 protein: CASSLEGQDYEQYF; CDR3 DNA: TGTGCCAGCAGCTTGGAGGGACAGGACTACGAGCAGTACTTC
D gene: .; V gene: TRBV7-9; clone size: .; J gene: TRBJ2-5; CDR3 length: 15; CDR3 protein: CASSSVLAPQETQYF; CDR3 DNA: TGTGCCAGCAGCTCCGTTCTAGCGCCCCAAGAGACCCAGTACTTC
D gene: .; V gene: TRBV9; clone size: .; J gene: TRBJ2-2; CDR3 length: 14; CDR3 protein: CASSHPTGTGELFF; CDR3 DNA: TGTGCCAGCAGCCATCCGACGGGAACCGGGGAGCTGTTTTTT
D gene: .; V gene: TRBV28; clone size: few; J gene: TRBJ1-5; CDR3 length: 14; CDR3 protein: CASGSGFSNQPQHF; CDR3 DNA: TGTGCCAGCGGTTCGGGTTTCAGCAATCAGCCCCAGCATTTT
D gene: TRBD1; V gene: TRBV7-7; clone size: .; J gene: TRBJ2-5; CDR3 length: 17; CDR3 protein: CASSFGAHGTGGETQYF; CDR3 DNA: TGTGCCAGCAGCTTTGGCGCCCACGGGACAGGGGGAGAGACCCAGTACTTC
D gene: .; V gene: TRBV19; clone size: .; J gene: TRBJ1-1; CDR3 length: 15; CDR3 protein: CASSIGVYMNTEAFF; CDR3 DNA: TGTGCCAGTAGTATAGGTGTTTACATGAACACTGAAGCTTTCTTT
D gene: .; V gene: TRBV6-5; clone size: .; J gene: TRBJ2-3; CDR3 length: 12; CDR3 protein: CASSYTRDTQYF; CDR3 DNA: TGTGCCAGCAGTTACACTCGAGATACGCAGTATTTT
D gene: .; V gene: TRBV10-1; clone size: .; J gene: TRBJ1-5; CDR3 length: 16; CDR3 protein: CASSLDSVKADQPQHF; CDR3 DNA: TGCGCCAGCAGTTTGGACAGCGTCAAAGCCGATCAGCCCCAGCATTTT
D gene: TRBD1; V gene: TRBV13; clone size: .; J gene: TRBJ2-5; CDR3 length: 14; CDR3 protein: CASSSRTGRETQYF; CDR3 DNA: TGTGCCAGCAGCTCCAGGACAGGGCGGGAGACCCAGTACTTC
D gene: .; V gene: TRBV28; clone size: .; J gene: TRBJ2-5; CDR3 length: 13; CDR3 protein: CATTLRVWETQYF; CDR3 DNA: TGTGCCACCACACTCAGGGTATGGGAGACCCAGTACTTC
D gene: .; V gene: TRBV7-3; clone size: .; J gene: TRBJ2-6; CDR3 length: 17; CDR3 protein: CASSFGHGISGANVLTF; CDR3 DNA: TGTGCCAGCAGCTTCGGGCACGGCATCTCTGGGGCCAACGTCCTGACTTTC
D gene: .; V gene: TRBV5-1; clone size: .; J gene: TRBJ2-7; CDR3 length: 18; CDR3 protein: CASSLSPWVKDPKDEQYF; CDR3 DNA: TGCGCCAGCAGCTTGTCCCCCTGGGTAAAGGATCCCAAGGACGAGCAGTACTTC
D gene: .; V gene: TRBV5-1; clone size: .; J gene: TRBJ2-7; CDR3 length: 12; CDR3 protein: CASSLKGYEQYF; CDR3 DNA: TGCGCCAGCAGCTTGAAAGGCTACGAGCAGTACTTC
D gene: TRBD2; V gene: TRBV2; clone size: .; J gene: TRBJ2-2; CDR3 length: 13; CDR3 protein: CASIGEGAGELFF; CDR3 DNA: TGTGCCAGCATTGGGGAGGGTGCCGGGGAGCTGTTTTTT
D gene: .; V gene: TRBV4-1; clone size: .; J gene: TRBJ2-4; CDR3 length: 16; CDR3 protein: CASSQETAPLTNIQYF; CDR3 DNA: TGCGCCAGCAGCCAAGAAACGGCGCCCCTTACCAACATTCAGTACTTC
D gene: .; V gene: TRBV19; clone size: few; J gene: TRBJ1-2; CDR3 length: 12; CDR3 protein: CASSLRGAGYTF; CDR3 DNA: TGTGCCAGTAGTCTCCGGGGCGCGGGCTACACCTTC
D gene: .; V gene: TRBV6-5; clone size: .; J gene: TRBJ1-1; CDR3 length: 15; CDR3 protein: CASSYSEGGRTEAFF; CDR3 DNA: TGTGCCAGCAGTTACTCGGAGGGGGGTAGGACTGAAGCTTTCTTT
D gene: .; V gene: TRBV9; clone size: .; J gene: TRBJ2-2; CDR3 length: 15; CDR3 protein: CASSSRLTNTGELFF; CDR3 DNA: TGTGCCAGCAGCTCCCGACTTACCAACACCGGGGAGCTGTTTTTT
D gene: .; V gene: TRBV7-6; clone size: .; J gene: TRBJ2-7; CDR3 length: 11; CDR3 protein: CAIGTPYEQYF; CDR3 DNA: TGTGCCATTGGTACTCCCTACGAGCAGTACTTC
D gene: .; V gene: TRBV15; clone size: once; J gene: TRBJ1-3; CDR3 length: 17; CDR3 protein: CATSAGRMGDSGNTIYF; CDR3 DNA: TGTGCCACCAGCGCAGGAAGAATGGGTGACTCTGGAAACACCATATATTTT
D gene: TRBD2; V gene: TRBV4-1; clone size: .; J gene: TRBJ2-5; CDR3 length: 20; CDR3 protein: CASSQAPTGTVAGGEETQYF; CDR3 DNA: TGCGCCAGCAGCCAGGCCCCGACAGGGACAGTAGCGGGAGGGGAGGAGACCCAGTACTTC
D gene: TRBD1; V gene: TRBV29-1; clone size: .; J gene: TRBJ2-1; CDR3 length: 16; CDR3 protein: CSVETPGQSSYNEQFF; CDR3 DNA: TGCAGCGTTGAGACCCCGGGACAGAGCTCCTACAATGAGCAGTTCTTC
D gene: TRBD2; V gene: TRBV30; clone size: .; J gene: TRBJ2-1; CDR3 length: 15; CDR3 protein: CAWSVSAGVYNEQFF; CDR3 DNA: TGTGCCTGGAGTGTTTCGGCGGGAGTCTACAATGAGCAGTTCTTC
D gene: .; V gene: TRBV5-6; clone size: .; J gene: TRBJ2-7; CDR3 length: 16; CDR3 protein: CASSHAQGRESYEQYF; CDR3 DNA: TGTGCCAGCAGCCACGCCCAGGGGCGGGAGTCCTACGAGCAGTACTTC
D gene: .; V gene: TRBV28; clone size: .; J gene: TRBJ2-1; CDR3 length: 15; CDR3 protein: CASSHRDALINEQFF; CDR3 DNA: TGTGCCAGCAGCCACCGGGACGCCCTCATCAATGAGCAGTTCTTC
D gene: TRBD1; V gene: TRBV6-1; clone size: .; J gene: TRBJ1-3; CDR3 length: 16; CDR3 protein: CASSEWQGEGGNTIYF; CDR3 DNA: TGTGCCAGCAGTGAATGGCAGGGGGAGGGTGGAAACACCATATATTTT
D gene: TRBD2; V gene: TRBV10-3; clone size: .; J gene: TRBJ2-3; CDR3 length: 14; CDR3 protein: CATGTTPLTDTQYF; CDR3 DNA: TGTGCCACAGGGACTACACCCCTCACAGATACGCAGTATTTT
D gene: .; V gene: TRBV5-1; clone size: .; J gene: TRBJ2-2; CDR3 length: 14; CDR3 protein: CASSLASHTGELFF; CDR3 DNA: TGCGCCAGCAGCTTGGCCAGTCACACCGGGGAGCTGTTTTTT
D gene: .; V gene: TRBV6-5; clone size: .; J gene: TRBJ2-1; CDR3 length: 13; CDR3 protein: CASSYKGLHEQFF; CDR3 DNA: TGTGCCAGCAGTTACAAGGGATTGCATGAGCAGTTCTTC